This TCR beta chain was recorded in a study of PD-L1 blockade in urothelial cancer. Looking at the study overall: Patients took up atezolizumab at some point between 2013 and 2014 at 1,200 mg intravenously every 3 weeks. Bladder-origin urothelial cancer in males covered most of the roughly 29 patients. At 3 weeks after treatment start (second dose) and again at 6 weeks, blood was analyzed. Notes on the study in general: Patients with below-median pretreatment blood clonality survived longer.

The protocol was immunoSEQ multiplex PCR, while the TCRdb copy is restricted to in-frame clones and leaves out a portion. The sample shows about 70,000 clones, around 80% of them seen only once. With regard to this clone: Antigen unknown.

Per the germline V gene, CDR1 is PRHDT and CDR2 is FYEKMQ (reference sequence). With 1 base clipped from V and 5 bases from J, the junction kept 6 bases outside the gene matches. The CDR3 contains 16 residues. This receptor was taken from a man in his 70s with urothelial cancer. Here the sequenced sample was PBMCs, taken around atezolizumab (anti-PD-L1) treatment. This sequence joins TRBV13 and TRBJ2-1; 9 positions agree with TRBD2. CDR3 bases: TGTGCCAGCAGCTTAGCTGGGAGCGGGAGGCACAATGAGCAGTTCTTC. Its translation: CASSLAGSGRHNEQFF. Based on the CDR3 plus reference TRBV13 and TRBJ2-1, the full variable domain is AAGVIQSPRHLIKEKRETATLKCYPIPRHDTVYWYQQGPGQDPQFLISFYEKMQSDKGSIPDRFSAQQFSDYHSELNMSSLELGDSALYFCASSLAGSGRHNEQFFGPGTRLTVL.